These 23 T cell receptor beta chains share one sample of origin, sequenced in a study of blood T cell repertoires in COVID-19 (dated by TCRdb to 2019 to 2021). The library was generated by the immunoSEQ multiplex PCR assay. TCRdb obtained this table from immuneACCESS and retained in-frame rearrangements with V and J assigned. These tables miss some clones; where compared with another copy, unresolved V genes account for less than half of the shortfall, and the remainder is unexplained. The sample table lists over 130,000 clones, approximately 84% of them with a count of one. In total, the top ten clones hold 1.5% to 2% of the sample. The specimen was PBMCs or T cells enriched from blood (not recorded which). These TCRs come from a woman younger than 30 who had been exposed to COVID-19.

This chain links TRBV28 with TRBJ2-7, with a weak D call TRBD1 (6 bases). This CDR3 region has 17 residues. V lost 6 bases and J lost 1, with 22 bases in between. Germline CDR1 and CDR2: MDHEN and SYDVKM. The CDR3: CASSPKSYRVGSYEQYF. CDR3 DNA sequence: TGTGCCAGCAGCCCCAAATCATACAGGGTGGGGTCCTACGAGCAGTACTTC.

The V call is TRBV2, the J call TRBJ1-3; tentative D call: TRBD1 (6 bases). There are 17 residues in the CDR3. In germline, CDR1 is SNHLY, CDR2 FYNNEI. V was cut by 4 bases and J by 0 bases, with 16 bases left in between. For the CDR3, the DNA is TGTGCCAGCAGTGCCCGGGACATAGCAATCTCTGGAAACACCATATATTTT. It is translated as CASSARDIAISGNTIYF.

J is TRBJ1-2 and V is TRBV28; 9 bases fit TRBD1. This CDR3 contains 17 residues. CDR1 and CDR2 (germline): MDHEN, SYDVKM. Germline trimming cut 6 bases from V and 4 bases from J; bases unmatched to any gene: 15. The CDR3 here is CASSQRQGGSLFYGYTF. The CDR3 nucleotides are TGTGCCAGCAGCCAACGACAGGGGGGATCTCTCTTCTATGGCTACACCTTC.

The gene calls are TRBV19 and TRBJ1-1; TRBD1 is a possible D gene (5 bases). CDR1 and CDR2 (germline): LNHDA, SQIVND (reference sequence). The CDR3 consists of 12 residues. V lost 3 bases to trimming and J lost 11 bases, with 13 bases between them. The CDR3: CASSIGGIGAFF. As DNA, the CDR3 is TGTGCCAGTAGTATCGGGGGGATTGGGGCTTTCTTT.

J is TRBJ1-3 and V is TRBV29-1; D is ambiguous. Trimming took off 4 bases at V and 6 bases at J, with 10 bases between the two ends. Germline CDR1 is SQVTM and CDR2 is ANQGSEA. The CDR3 loop spans 12 amino acids. DNA of the CDR3: TGCAGCGTTGTTGCGGGGAAAAACACCATATATTTT. Protein: CSVVAGKNTIYF.

The CDR3 sequence: CASSLQGQGDSPLHF. The CDR3 DNA reads TGCGCCAGCAGCCTCCAGGGACAGGGGGATTCACCCCTCCACTTT. The chain recombines TRBV4-1 with TRBJ1-6, with 11 nucleotides matching TRBD1. The junction had 4 bases not matched to a gene; V was cut back by 4 bases and J by 8 bases. Looked up from germline, CDR1 is MGHRA and CDR2 is YSYEKL. CDR3 size: 15 residues.

The rearrangement uses TRBV7-8 and TRBJ2-7; no clear D. CDR3 size: 12 residues. Germline CDR1 SGHVS, CDR2 FQNEAQ. V lost 1 base and J lost 4, with 5 bases in between. The CDR3 sequence is CASSLVEYEQYF. CDR3 DNA sequence: TGTGCCAGCAGCTTAGTGGAGTACGAGCAGTACTTC.

The chain uses TRBV6-2 or TRBV6-3 and TRBJ1-1, with D maybe TRBD1 (5 bases). The V gene's germline CDR1 is MNHEY and CDR2 SVGEGT. V was trimmed by 5 bases and J by 0 bases, leaving 13 bases between them. The CDR3 spans 15 residues. CDR3 protein: CASSPLGPVNTEAFF. The CDR3 DNA is TGTGCCAGCAGTCCCCTGGGGCCAGTGAACACTGAAGCTTTCTTT.

The rearrangement joins TRBV6-1 to TRBJ2-2; 8 bases match TRBD1. The CDR3 sequence is 14 residues long. Trimming cost V 3 bases and J 6 bases; bases outside gene matches: 3. Germline CDR1 reads MNHNS; CDR2 reads SASEGT. The CDR3 loop is CASSDRGPPGELFF. CDR3 bases: TGTGCCAGCAGTGACAGGGGGCCTCCCGGGGAGCTGTTTTTT.

This clone has at least ten counts. The CDR3 nucleotides read TGTGCCAGTAGTACGACTAGCGGGAGTTTTGAGACCCAGTACTTC. Amino acids: CASSTTSGSFETQYF. The V and J genes are TRBV19 and TRBJ2-5, with TRBD2 matching 12 bases. The CDR3 has 15 amino acids. Per the germline V gene, CDR1 is LNHDA and CDR2 is SQIVND (reference sequence). After removal of 4 bases from V and 5 bases from J, the junction contained 5 bases not matched to a gene.

This sequence joins TRBV19 and TRBJ2-1; 10 bases agree with TRBD2. Per the germline V gene, CDR1 is LNHDA and CDR2 is SQIVND (reference sequence). The CDR3 contains 17 residues. Trimming at V came to 3 bases and at J to 6 bases, leaving 11 bases not matched to a gene. The CDR3 DNA sequence: TGTGCCAGTAGTATTCTAGCGGGAGCCCCCCCTGGCAATGAGCAGTTCTTC. This translates into CASSILAGAPPGNEQFF.

DNA of the CDR3: TGTGCCAGCAGTTACAGGGGCGACACTGAAGCTTTCTTT. Protein: CASSYRGDTEAFF. V and J are TRBV6-5 and TRBJ1-1, with D perhaps matching TRBD1 (5 bases). V was cut by 2 bases and J by 3 bases, with 7 bases left in between. The CDR3 extends over 13 amino acids. Per the germline V gene, CDR1 is MNHEY and CDR2 is SVGAGI.

CDR3 nucleotide sequence: TGTGCCAGCAGCCCGGGGACAGGCCACGCCAATGAGCAGTTCTTC. Amino acids: CASSPGTGHANEQFF. V gene TRBV7-7 combines with J gene TRBJ2-1, with 8 nucleotides matching TRBD1. The V and J ends lost 5 bases and 6 bases, in that order; junction bases with no gene match: 9. Germline V gene sequence: CDR1 SSHAT, CDR2 FNYEAQ (reference sequence). This CDR3 spans 15 amino acids.

The chain employs TRBV5-4 and TRBJ1-2; D is perhaps TRBD1 (5 bases). Deletions cut 0 bases from V and 7 bases from J, with 16 bases between. This CDR3 region has 15 residues. Germline lookup yields CDR1 SGHNT and CDR2 YYREEE (reference sequence). The CDR3 loop reads CASSLAAGNLLGYTF. The CDR3 bases are TGTGCCAGCAGCTTGGCCGCAGGGAATTTGCTTGGCTACACCTTC.

The chain carries TRBV3-1 (or the pseudogene TRBV3-2) and TRBJ2-7, with D maybe TRBD2 (5 bases). The CDR3 loop spans 13 amino acids. V was pared by 1 base and J by 7 bases, with 11 bases between. Germline lookup yields CDR1 LGHDT and CDR2 YNNKEL (reference sequence). Here the CDR3 reads CASSQVREGEQYF. CDR3 nucleotide sequence: TGTGCCAGCAGCCAAGTGCGAGAGGGAGAGCAGTACTTC.

The chain is built from TRBV19 and TRBJ2-7; 11 bases map to TRBD1. The J segment lost 4 bases and the V segment lost 3 bases, leaving 5 bases of the junction unmatched. The CDR3 runs to 15 residues. Per the germline V gene, CDR1 is LNHDA and CDR2 is SQIVND (reference sequence). The CDR3 DNA reads TGTGCCAGTAGTATCCGGGACAGGGGGAAATACGAGCAGTACTTC. Amino acids: CASSIRDRGKYEQYF. Drawing the rest from reference TRBV19 and TRBJ2-7, the complete variable domain is DGGITQSPKYLFRKEGQNVTLSCEQNLNHDAMYWYRQDPGQGLRLIYYSQIVNDFQKGDIAEGYSVSREKKESFPLTVTSAQKNPTAFYLCASSIRDRGKYEQYFGPGTRLTVT.

The chain uses TRBV30 and TRBJ2-3; perhaps TRBD1 as D (5 bases). CDR1 and CDR2 from the germline V gene are GTSNPN and SVGIG (reference sequence). CDR3 length: 15 amino acids. Between the trimmed V and J ends, which lost 8 bases and 0 bases, there was a span of 18 bases. This chain's CDR3 is CAKREGRGSTDTQYF. The CDR3 coding sequence is TGTGCCAAAAGAGAAGGTAGGGGAAGCACAGATACGCAGTATTTT.

This clone was seen only a few times. The rearrangement joins TRBV5-4 to TRBJ2-7, with 9 nucleotides matching TRBD2. Losses at the gene ends were 3 bases for V and 2 bases for J; bases not matched to a gene: 12. This CDR3 is built from 17 residues. Germline values: CDR1 SGHNT, CDR2 YYREEE (reference sequence). The CDR3 DNA follows: TGTGCCAGCAGCTCTTTCCACTTTAGCGGGAGTCCCTACGAGCAGTACTTC. It translates to CASSSFHFSGSPYEQYF.

This clone was recorded at least ten times. The rearrangement links TRBV18 to TRBJ2-1; 12 positions agree with TRBD2. The CDR3 length is 15 residues. Unmatched junction bases numbered 5, after V lost 6 bases and J lost 5 bases. Germline lookup yields CDR1 KGHSH and CDR2 LQKENI. The CDR3 loop reads CASSRTSGVHNEQFF. The CDR3 nucleotides read TGTGCCAGCTCGCGGACTAGCGGGGTCCACAATGAGCAGTTCTTC.

The chain links TRBV24-1 to TRBJ1-5; 7 bases line up with TRBD1. Germline V lookup: CDR1 KGHDR, CDR2 SFDVKD. The V and J ends lost 9 bases and 3 bases, in that order; junction bases with no gene match: 22. The CDR3 runs 19 residues. The CDR3 reads CATESVPPTNTGDNQPQHF. The DNA for the CDR3 is TGTGCCACCGAATCTGTGCCCCCGACCAACACAGGGGACAATCAGCCCCAGCATTTT.

This clone has just one count. V is TRBV28 and J is TRBJ2-7, with 7 bases matching TRBD2. Germline V gene data show CDR1 as MDHEN and CDR2 as SYDVKM. CDR3 length: 14 residues. V lost 7 bases and J lost 2; bases outside the gene matches: 8. CDR3 nucleotide sequence: TGTGCCAGCACCGCTAGCGGATCCACCTACGAGCAGTACTTC. This encodes CASTASGSTYEQYF.

This chain uses TRBV7-2 with TRBJ1-2, with 7 bases aligning to TRBD1. This CDR3 region has 14 residues. Germline CDR1 is SGHTA and CDR2 is FQGNSA. V shed 1 base and J 2 bases; nucleotides not matched to a gene: 1. CDR3 coding DNA: TGTGCCAGCAGCTTAGGGGGACAGAACTATGGCTACACCTTC. It codes for CASSLGGQNYGYTF. Filled out from reference TRBV7-2 and TRBJ1-2, the complete variable domain reads GAGVSQSPSNKVTEKGKDVELRCDPISGHTALYWYRQSLGQGLEFLIYFQGNSAPDKSGLPSDRFSAERTGGSVSTLTIQRTQQEDSAVYLCASSLGGQNYGYTFGSGTRLTVV.

This clone has just one count. V usage is TRBV28 and J usage is TRBJ1-2; D unclear. There are 11 residues in the CDR3. Trimming stripped 6 bases from V and 8 bases from J, with 10 bases between. In germline, CDR1 is MDHEN, CDR2 SYDVKM. CDR3 sequence reads: CASSLEKGYTF. For the CDR3, the DNA is TGTGCCAGCAGCCTCGAGAAGGGCTACACCTTC.